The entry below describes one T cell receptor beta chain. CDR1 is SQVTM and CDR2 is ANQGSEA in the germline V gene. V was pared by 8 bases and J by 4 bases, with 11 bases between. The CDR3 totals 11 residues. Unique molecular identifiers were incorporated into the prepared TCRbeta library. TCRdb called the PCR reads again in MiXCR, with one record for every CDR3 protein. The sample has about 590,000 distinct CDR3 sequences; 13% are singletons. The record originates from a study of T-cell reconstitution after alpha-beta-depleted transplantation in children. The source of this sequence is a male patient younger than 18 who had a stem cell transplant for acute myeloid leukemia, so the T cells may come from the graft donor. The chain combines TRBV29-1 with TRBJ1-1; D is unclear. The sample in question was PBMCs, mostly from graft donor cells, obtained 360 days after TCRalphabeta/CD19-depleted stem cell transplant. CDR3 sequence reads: CSPGLVTEAFF. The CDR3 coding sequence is TGCAGCCCCGGACTGGTCACTGAAGCTTTCTTT. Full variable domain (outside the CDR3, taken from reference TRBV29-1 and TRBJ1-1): SAVISQKPSRDICQRGTSLTIQCQVDSQVTMMFWYRQQPGQSLTLIATANQGSEATYESGFVIDKFPISRPNLTFSTLTVSNMSPEDSSIYLCSPGLVTEAFFGQGTRLTVV.